The present TCR beta chain was sequenced within a study of CD8+ T cells in alopecia areata. CD4+ and CD8+ T cells were sorted from PBMCs stained for CD3, CD4 and CD8. The ends were cut back, 8 bases at V and 7 bases at J, with 6 bases in the middle. Looked up from germline, CDR1 is SNHLY and CDR2 is FYNNEI. The length of the CDR3 is 11 residues. General study findings and limits: TCRs were shared less clearly across patients than in mice, possibly for HLA-related reasons. The study also sequences resident alphabeta T cells of normal skin in scalp samples.

Remarks on this clone: Its antigen is currently unknown.

Extracted RNA was reverse transcribed into cDNA, the sequencing template. Assay: immunoSEQ multiplex PCR; the TCRdb copy retains only in-frame clones and omits some. This sample carries around 97,000 clones, around 50% of them seen once, and the ten largest clones take 8% to 10%. The receptor's source is a human donor in good health. The source material was CD4+ T cells sorted from blood. The rearrangement links TRBV2 to TRBJ1-6, with D possibly being TRBD1 (5 bases). CDR3 in amino acids: CASSGNSPLHF. CDR3 nucleotide sequence: TGTGCCAGCTCAGGGAATTCACCCCTCCACTTT. The whole variable domain, remainder taken from reference TRBV2 and TRBJ1-6, is EPEVTQTPSHQVTQMGQEVILRCVPISNHLYFYWYRQILGQKVEFLVSFYNNEISEKSEIFDDQFSVERPDGSNFTLKIRSTKLEDSAMYFCASSGNSPLHFGNGTRLTVT.